This entry is about one T cell receptor (beta chain). This record comes from a study of OX40 agonist ivuxolimab in advanced cancers. Study summary: Ivuxolimab doses were 0.01, 0.1, 0.3, 1.5, 3 or 10 mg/kg every 2 weeks. Allowance was made for prior anti-PD-1, anti-PD-L1 or anti-CTLA-4 therapy, and approximately 40% had some.

CDR3 length: 13 residues. Deletions cut 0 bases from V and 12 bases from J, with 12 bases between. Germline lookup yields CDR1 MGHRA and CDR2 YSYEKL. Sequencing was performed with immunoSEQ multiplex PCR; in TCRdb, only in-frame clones are kept and a portion is missing. The sample contains about 50,000 clones, more than 70% of which appear only once. The chain couples TRBV4-1 to TRBJ2-1; possible D gene TRBD2, 6 bases. Source: CD4+ or CD8+ T cells sorted from blood, taken in a trial of the OX40 agonist ivuxolimab. The receptor was derived from an adult with an advanced solid tumor such as melanoma, head and neck, liver or kidney cancer. CDR3 nucleotides: TGCGCCAGCAGCCAAGATCCGGCACTAGCGCAGTTCTTC. It codes for CASSQDPALAQFF.